The T cell receptor beta chain described here comes from a study of cytomegalovirus exposure and HLA in healthy donors. The primer mix had 60 Vbeta and 13 Jbeta primers. Only in-frame clones appear in the TCRdb table, and some are missing; sequencing was by immunoSEQ multiplex PCR. This table holds 150,000 to 200,000 clones, about three quarters found once. V lost 2 bases to trimming and J lost 7 bases; unmatched junction nucleotides: 14. The length of the CDR3 is 20 residues. Germline CDR1 is LNHDA and CDR2 is SQIVND (reference sequence). General study findings and limits: An Asian-associated ancestry cluster reportedly showed fewer N-insertions than the roughly 670-donor mean in a later analysis. Reports showed the classifier diagnosing cytomegalovirus status with high specificity and sensitivity.

Healthy bone marrow donors made up the donors. Remarks on this clone: Its matching antigen is unknown.

The sequence was obtained from a woman in her thirties or forties in good health and CMV-seropositive. The sequenced sample consisted of PBMCs. The chain joins TRBV19 to TRBJ2-2, with TRBD2 matching 15 bases. CDR3 nucleotides: TGTGCCAGTAGTATATGGTCTGGGACTAGCGGGGGGCTGAGGAACGGGGAGCTGTTTTTT. Amino acid sequence: CASSIWSGTSGGLRNGELFF.